Listed below are T cell receptor beta chains from one sample, sequenced in a study of T cell repertoires in cytomegalovirus infection. TCRdb ran MiXCR on the reads and lists one entry per CDR3 protein. The sample records a few hundred thousand distinct CDR3 sequences, under 55% being singletons. Their antigens remain unidentified. The sequenced sample was cultured PBMCs, obtained from culture after CMV antigen stimulation. The receptors shown here come from a human donor in good health (CMV status not recorded). Some clones in this sample may be carry-over from other donors' samples. Both conserved end residues are trimmed from each CDR3. D genes are given only for firm matches.

cdr3_aa j_call d_call v_call
ASSMSGGDNEQY TRBJ2-7 TRBD2 TRBV9
ASSIFLRLTGNTEAF TRBJ1-1 . TRBV19
ASSLPDWGLETQY TRBJ2-5 . TRBV7-8
ASSLEASWEQY TRBJ2-7 . TRBV11-2
ASSFAAPAFDRDTEAF TRBJ1-1 TRBD1 TRBV11-2
ASSLKASGTTYNEQF TRBJ2-1 TRBD2 TRBV7-6
ASSFRDRPNTEAF TRBJ1-1 TRBD1 TRBV7-9
SAGGEEPRETQY TRBJ2-5 . TRBV20-1
ASSRYATLGNTIY TRBJ1-3 . TRBV7-9
ASSGLAYREQF TRBJ2-1 TRBD2 TRBV7-9
AHGPNPQF TRBJ2-1 . TRBV30
ASTTGQGYQETQY TRBJ2-5 TRBD1 TRBV7-8
ASSLQGLAGETDTQY TRBJ2-3 TRBD2 TRBV7-2
ASSPRLAGGSVAGYTGELF TRBJ2-2 TRBD2 TRBV7-2
ASSHTLYGYT TRBJ1-2 . TRBV19
ASSTPTGLNEKLF TRBJ1-4 TRBD1 TRBV7-9
ASSISGRTGELF TRBJ2-2 TRBD2 TRBV7-6
ARINEWGAGGYSPLH TRBJ1-6 TRBD1 TRBV28
ASSGQGGGYT TRBJ1-2 TRBD1 TRBV6-5
ASSYRGGTGELF TRBJ2-2 . TRBV6-5
SARDPGGFYEQF TRBJ2-1 TRBD2 TRBV20-1
SATSGTGSSSYEQY TRBJ2-7 TRBD1 TRBV20-1
ASNGRGLYGYT TRBJ1-2 . TRBV7-9
ASSYGHGRGTYEQY TRBJ2-7 . TRBV27
ASSYGTPASTGRVLVPYEQY TRBJ2-7 . TRBV7-2
ASSFQGLGPQH TRBJ1-5 . TRBV12-3/TRBV12-4
ASSLVRDYTGELF TRBJ2-2 . TRBV7-8
ASSPLGVPGLAGDYNEQF TRBJ2-1 TRBD2 TRBV7-2
SVPEKGWELF TRBJ1-4 . TRBV29-1